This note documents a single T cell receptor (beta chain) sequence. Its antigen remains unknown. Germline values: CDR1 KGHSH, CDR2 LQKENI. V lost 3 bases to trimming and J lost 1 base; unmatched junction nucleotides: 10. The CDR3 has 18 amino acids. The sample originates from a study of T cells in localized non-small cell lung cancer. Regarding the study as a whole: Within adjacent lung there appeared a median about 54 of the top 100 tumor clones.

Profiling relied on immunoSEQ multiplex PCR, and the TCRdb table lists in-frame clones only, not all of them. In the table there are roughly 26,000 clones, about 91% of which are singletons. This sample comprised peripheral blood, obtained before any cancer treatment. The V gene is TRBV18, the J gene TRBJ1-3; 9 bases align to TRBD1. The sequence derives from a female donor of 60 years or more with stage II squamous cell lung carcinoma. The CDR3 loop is CASSPDSGTGRSGNTIYF. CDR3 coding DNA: TGTGCCAGCTCACCTGATTCCGGGACAGGGAGGTCTGGAAACACCATATATTTT.